A selection of T cell receptor beta chains follows, all from one sample in a study of PD-1 blockade in classical Hodgkin lymphoma. The protocol was immunoSEQ multiplex PCR, while the TCRdb copy is restricted to in-frame clones and leaves out a portion. The sample has over 60,000 clones, less than 95% seen once. Here the sequenced sample was peripheral blood mononuclear cells (PBMCs), taken before the fourth cycle of nivolumab. The source of these receptors is a human donor with classical Hodgkin lymphoma. Both conserved end residues are part of each CDR3.

v_gene	j_gene	len	CDR3aa
TRBV10-1	TRBJ1-1	13	CASSEFDHTEAFF
TRBV9	TRBJ2-1	15	CASAQGGMVYNEQFF
TRBV7-8	TRBJ1-5	14	CASSQQGGSQPQHF
TRBV10-2	TRBJ1-4	14	CATSRGTAGEKLFF
TRBV7-9	TRBJ1-2	13	CASSLGTGGGYTF
TRBV30	TRBJ2-1	15	CAWSVLSGAVNEQFF
TRBV9	TRBJ2-6	14	CASSLYAGANVLTF
TRBV28	TRBJ1-6	12	CASTASGSPLHF
TRBV19	TRBJ2-2	13	CASSDPNTGELFF
TRBV2	TRBJ2-1	13	CASSSPRDFEQFF
TRBV4-1	TRBJ2-3	12	CASSQATDTQYF
TRBV28	TRBJ1-1	14	CASSPGGMNTEAFF
TRBV5-1	.	15	CASSSNRGLSYEQYF
TRBV5-6	TRBJ2-1	16	CASSLYAGRSGWEQFF
TRBV6-1	TRBJ1-5	15	CASSDPGGSNQPQHF
TRBV5-1	TRBJ1-2	13	CASSFSVNYGYTF
TRBV6-5	TRBJ1-5	13	CASRAAGERPQHF
TRBV5-4	TRBJ2-3	11	CASSYTDTQYF
TRBV6-5	TRBJ1-1	11	CASSRYTEAFF
TRBV5-8	TRBJ2-1	16	CASSFSFLSSYNEQFF
TRBV2	TRBJ2-7	17	CASSAVRQTSLTYEQYF
TRBV10-3	TRBJ1-2	15	CAISEGRGIRISYTF
TRBV5-1	TRBJ1-5	18	CAMPGGPPSQRSGRPQHF
TRBV7-9	TRBJ2-3	16	CASSLALGGLGSTQYF
TRBV2	TRBJ2-7	14	CASIGGQASYEQYF
TRBV5-5	TRBJ1-2	15	CASSPLVGGIYGYTF
TRBV5-4	TRBJ2-7	14	CASSRSTFPGEQYF
TRBV27	TRBJ1-1	14	CASSIGAGLTEAFF
TRBV2	TRBJ1-2	14	CASRATGGGYGYTF
TRBV5-1	.	14	CASSLDPSSYEQYF
TRBV6-4	TRBJ2-6	15	CASSDSSSGANVLTF
TRBV11-2	TRBJ2-2	14	CASSLSANTGELFF
TRBV18	TRBJ2-2	16	CASSPPIDRYTGELFF
TRBV19	TRBJ2-3	15	CASSTSLGHADTQYF
TRBV7-8	TRBJ2-1	11	CASSWGAEQFF
TRBV11-2	TRBJ2-7	14	CASSLVGPEYEQYF
TRBV7-7	TRBJ2-2	15	CASSYLAGGTGELFF
TRBV19	TRBJ1-5	15	CASSIGGRFDQPQHF
TRBV27	TRBJ1-1	17	CASSLEFPSSALAEAFF
TRBV2	TRBJ2-2	14	CASRTGLPTGELFF
TRBV2	TRBJ2-7	12	CASRGRVHEQYF
TRBV5-4	TRBJ1-1	14	CASSSGLTGTEAFF
TRBV4-1	TRBJ1-5	16	CASSQRQGASNQPQHF
TRBV19	TRBJ1-4	15	CATRDRFTTNEKLFF
TRBV6-5	TRBJ1-1	15	CASSYSGQGASEAFF
TRBV18	TRBJ1-1	16	CASSAVQGVSGTEAFF
TRBV7-9	TRBJ1-2	17	CASSLVYGIPRDYGYTF
TRBV7-9	TRBJ1-1	15	CASSLQGPRNTEAFF
TRBV29-1	TRBJ2-7	13	CRTPTGNGYEQYF
TRBV4-1	TRBJ1-1	14	CASSQQSLNTEAFF
TRBV27	TRBJ2-1	15	CASSLLSLDYNEQFF